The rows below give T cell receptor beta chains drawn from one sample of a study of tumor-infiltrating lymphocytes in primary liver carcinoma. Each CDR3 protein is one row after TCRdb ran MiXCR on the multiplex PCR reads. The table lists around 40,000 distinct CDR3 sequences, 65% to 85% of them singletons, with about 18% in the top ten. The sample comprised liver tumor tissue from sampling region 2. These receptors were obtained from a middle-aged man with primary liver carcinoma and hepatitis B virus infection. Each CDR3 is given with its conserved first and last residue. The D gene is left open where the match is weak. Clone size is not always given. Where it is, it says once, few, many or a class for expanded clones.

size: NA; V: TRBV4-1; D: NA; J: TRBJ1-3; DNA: TGCGCCAGCAGCCAAGAACCGGATACAGCTCGGCCCATATATTTT; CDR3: CASSQEPDTARPIYF
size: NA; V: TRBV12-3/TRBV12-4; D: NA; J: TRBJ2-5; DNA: TGTACCAGCAGTTCAAAGCGTACCGGGGAGACCCTGTACTTC; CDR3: CTSSSKRTGETLYF
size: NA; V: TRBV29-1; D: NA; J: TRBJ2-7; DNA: TGCAGCGTCAGACGGGGGAGTCGTAGCTACGGGCAGTACTTC; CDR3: CSVRRGSRSYGQYF
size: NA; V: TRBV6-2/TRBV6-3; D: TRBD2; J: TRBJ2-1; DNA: TGTGCCAGCAGTCCCAGTGCGGGAGGGCCGAATGAGCAATTCTTC; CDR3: CASSPSAGGPNEQFF
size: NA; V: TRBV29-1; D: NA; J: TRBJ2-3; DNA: TGTGGCTTTGGGGACACAGATACGCAGTATTTT; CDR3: CGFGDTDTQYF
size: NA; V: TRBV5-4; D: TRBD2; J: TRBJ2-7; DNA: TGTGCCAGCAGCTTTGGTCGGGAGGACCCTCAGGACGAGCATTACTTC; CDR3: CASSFGREDPQDEHYF
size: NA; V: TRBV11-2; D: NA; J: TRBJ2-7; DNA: TGTGCCAGCGATCCCGCTGGGGGTGATAGCGAGCAGTACTTT; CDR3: CASDPAGGDSEQYF
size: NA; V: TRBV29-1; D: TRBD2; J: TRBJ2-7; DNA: TGCAGCGCTCTGGTGGGGACTAGCGCAACCTCCTACGAGCAGTACTTC; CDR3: CSALVGTSATSYEQYF
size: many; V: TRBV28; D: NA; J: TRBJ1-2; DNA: TGTGCCAGCAGTTTAAGTGGGTATGGCTACACCTTC; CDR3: CASSLSGYGYTF
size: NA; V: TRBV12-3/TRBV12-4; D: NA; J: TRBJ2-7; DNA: TGTGCCAGCAGCATCCCGGGACTCACATACGAGCGGTGCTTC; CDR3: CASSIPGLTYERCF
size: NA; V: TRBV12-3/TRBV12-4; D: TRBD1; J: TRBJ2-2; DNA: TGTGTCAGCAGTTCACAGGACAGGGCCCCTGGGGAGCTGTTTTTT; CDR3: CVSSSQDRAPGELFF
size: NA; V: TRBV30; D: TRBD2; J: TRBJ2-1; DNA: TGTGCCTGGAATCCCAGCGGGAACGGTGAGCAGTTCTTC; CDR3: CAWNPSGNGEQFF
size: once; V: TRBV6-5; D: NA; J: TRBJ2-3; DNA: TGTGCCAGCAACCCAGGACTAGGGGGAACAGATGGGCTGTATTTT; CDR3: CASNPGLGGTDGLYF
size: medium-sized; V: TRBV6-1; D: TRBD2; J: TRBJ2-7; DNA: TGTGCCAGCAGTGAAGGGGCCGGCGGGGGTAACGTGTACGAGCAGTACTTC; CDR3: CASSEGAGGGNVYEQYF
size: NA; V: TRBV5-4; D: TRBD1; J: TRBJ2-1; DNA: TGTGCCAGCAGCCTGGGTGGACAGGGTAGGTCTGGTGAGCAGTCCTTC; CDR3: CASSLGGQGRSGEQSF
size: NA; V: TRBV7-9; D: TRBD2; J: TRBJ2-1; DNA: TGTGCCAGCAGCTTAGTGGGAGCGGGGATTGAGCAGTTCTTC; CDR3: CASSLVGAGIEQFF
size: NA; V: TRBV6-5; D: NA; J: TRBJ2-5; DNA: TGTACCAGCAGTTACTCGGGTCAAGAGACCCGGTACTTC; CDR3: CTSSYSGQETRYF
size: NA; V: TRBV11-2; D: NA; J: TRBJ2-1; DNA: TGTGCCAGCAGCCACGGGACTTCTTCCTGTAATGAGCAGTTCTTC; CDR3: CASSHGTSSCNEQFF
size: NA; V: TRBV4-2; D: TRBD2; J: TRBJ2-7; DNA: TGTCCCAGCAGCCAAGGACTAGCGGGAGCCTACGGCCAGTACTTC; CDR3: CPSSQGLAGAYGQYF
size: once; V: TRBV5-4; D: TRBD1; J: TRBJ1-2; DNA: TGTGCCGCCAATGGCAGACAGGGGGACTATGGCTACGCCTTC; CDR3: CAANGRQGDYGYAF
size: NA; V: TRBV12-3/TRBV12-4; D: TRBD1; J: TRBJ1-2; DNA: TGTACTAACAGTTCCTGGGACAGGGGGGACTACACCTTC; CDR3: CTNSSWDRGDYTF
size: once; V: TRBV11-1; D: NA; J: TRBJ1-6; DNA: TGTGCCAGCAGCCGGAGACTGGTATCACCCCCCCACTTC; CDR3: CASSRRLVSPPHF
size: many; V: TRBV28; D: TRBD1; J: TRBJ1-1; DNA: TGTGCCAGCACCCAGGGGGCCCCTGAAGCTTTCTTT; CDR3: CASTQGAPEAFF
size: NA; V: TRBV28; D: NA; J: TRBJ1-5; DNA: TGTGCCAGAAGTTTAGGGGCTCAGCCCCAGCATTTT; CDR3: CARSLGAQPQHF
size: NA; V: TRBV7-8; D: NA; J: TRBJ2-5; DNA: TGTGCCAGCAGCTTAGGGATTAGCGGAGAAGAGAACCAGTACTTC; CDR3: CASSLGISGEENQYF
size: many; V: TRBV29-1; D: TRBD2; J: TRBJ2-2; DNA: TGCAGCGTTGCGGGACTAGCGGCAACGAACACCGGGGAGCTGTTTTTT; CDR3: CSVAGLAATNTGELFF
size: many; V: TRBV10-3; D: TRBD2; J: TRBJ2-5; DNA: TGTGCCATCAGTCCACTAGCGGGAGGGCAAGAGACCCAGTACTTC; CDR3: CAISPLAGGQETQYF
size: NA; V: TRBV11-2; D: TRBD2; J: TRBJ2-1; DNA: TGTGCCAGCAGCCTTAGCGGGCCACTCGACAATGAGCTGTACTTC; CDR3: CASSLSGPLDNELYF
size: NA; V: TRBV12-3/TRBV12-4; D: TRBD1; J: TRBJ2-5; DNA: TGTGTCAGCAGATCTGACAGGGCCCAAGAGACCCAGTACTTC; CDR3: CVSRSDRAQETQYF
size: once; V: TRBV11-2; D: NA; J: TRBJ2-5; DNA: TGTGCTAGCAGTTTTAGAGGGGGACAAGAGATCCAGTACTTC; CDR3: CASSFRGGQEIQYF
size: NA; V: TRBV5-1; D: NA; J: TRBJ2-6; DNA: TGCGCCAGCAGCTTGGACTCACCTTCCGCTGGGGCCAACGTCCTGACTTTC; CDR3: CASSLDSPSAGANVLTF
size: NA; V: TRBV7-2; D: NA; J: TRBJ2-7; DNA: TGTACCAGCAGCTTAGTCCCGTGGAACGAGCAGTACTTC; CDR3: CTSSLVPWNEQYF
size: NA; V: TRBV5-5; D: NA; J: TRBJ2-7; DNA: TGTGCCAGCAGTTTGGGACTCACCTACGAGCAGTACTTC; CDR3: CASSLGLTYEQYF
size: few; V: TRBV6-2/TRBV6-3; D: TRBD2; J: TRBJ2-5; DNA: TGTGCCAGCTCCTTAGCGGGGCGCCAGCAAGAGACCCAGTACTTC; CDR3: CASSLAGRQQETQYF
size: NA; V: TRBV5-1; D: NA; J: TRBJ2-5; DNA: TGCGCCTGCAGCTTCGACAAGACGCAGTACTTC; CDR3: CACSFDKTQYF
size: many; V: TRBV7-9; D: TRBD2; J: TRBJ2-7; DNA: TGTGCCAGCAGCTTAGCTTCCACTAGCGGAACTTACGAGCAGTACTTC; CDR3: CASSLASTSGTYEQYF
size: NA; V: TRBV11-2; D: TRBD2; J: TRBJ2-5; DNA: TGTACCAGGAGCTCCACGAGACTAGCGGGAGGGAGTGTCGAGACCCAGTACTTC; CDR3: CTRSSTRLAGGSVETQYF
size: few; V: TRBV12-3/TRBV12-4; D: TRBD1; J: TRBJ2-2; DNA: TGTGCCAGCAGCCTCAGGACAGGGGGGTTGTTCGGGGAGCTGTTTTTT; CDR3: CASSLRTGGLFGELFF